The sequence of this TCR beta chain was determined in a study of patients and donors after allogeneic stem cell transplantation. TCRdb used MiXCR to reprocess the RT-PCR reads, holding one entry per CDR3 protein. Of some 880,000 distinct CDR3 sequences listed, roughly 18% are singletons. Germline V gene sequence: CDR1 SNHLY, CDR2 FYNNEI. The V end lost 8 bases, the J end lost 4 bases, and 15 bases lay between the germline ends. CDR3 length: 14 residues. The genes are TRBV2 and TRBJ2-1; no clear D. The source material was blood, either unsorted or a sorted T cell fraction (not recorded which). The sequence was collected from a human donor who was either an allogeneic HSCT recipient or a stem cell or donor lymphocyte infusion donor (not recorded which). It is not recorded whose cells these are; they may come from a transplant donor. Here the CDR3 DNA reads TGTGCCAGCCTCCCTCAGGCCCTATACAATGAGCAGTTCTTC. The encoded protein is CASLPQALYNEQFF.